Below are 23 T cell receptor beta chains sequenced from a single sample in a study of T cells in Graves' hyperthyroidism and ophthalmopathy. TCR beta CDR3 regions were amplified from RNA transcripts. First-round RT-PCR with HTBI primers amplified the TCR CDR3 region. TCRdb reprocessed the multiplex PCR reads via MiXCR and lists one record per CDR3 protein. Of around 600,000 distinct CDR3 sequences detected, about 14% appear once; the ten largest clones hold around an eighth. Sample: blood. The receptors come from a woman aged 45-60 years with Graves' ophthalmopathy.

This clonotype was seen at least ten times. The V call is TRBV12-3 or TRBV12-4, the J call TRBJ2-1; 15 nucleotides align to TRBD2. V lost 4 bases to trimming and J lost 2 bases; unmatched junction nucleotides: 6. The CDR3 is 18 residues long. CDR3 residues: CASSSAGTSGRPYNEQFF. The DNA for the CDR3 is TGTGCCAGCAGTTCCGCCGGGACTAGCGGGAGGCCCTACAATGAGCAGTTCTTC.

In its sample, this clonotype was seen many times. This chain links TRBV7-2 with TRBJ2-7, with TRBD1 matching over 8 bases. The V gene's germline CDR1 is SGHTA and CDR2 FQGNSA. The CDR3 length is 14 residues. The J segment lost 7 bases and the V segment lost 5 bases, leaving 10 bases of the junction unmatched. CDR3 in amino acids: CASSASGTGGEQYF. In DNA, the CDR3 is TGTGCCAGCAGCGCATCCGGGACAGGAGGGGAGCAGTACTTC.

The chain employs TRBV7-3 and TRBJ2-3, with 12 bases aligning to TRBD2. Looked up from germline, CDR1 is SGHTA and CDR2 is FQGTGA. The ends lost 4 bases at V and 5 bases at J; junction bases unmatched: 7. CDR3 length equals 16 residues. The chain's CDR3 is CASSSRLAGVEDTQYF. CDR3 nucleotides: TGTGCCAGCAGCTCGCGACTAGCGGGAGTAGAAGATACGCAGTATTTT.

Details on this clonotype: A junction end diverges from the germline sequence, so it may reflect a read error. The chain employs TRBV7-3 and TRBJ2-2, with 10 bases identical to TRBD2. CDR3 length: 17 residues. Germline CDR1 reads SGHTA; CDR2 reads FQGTGA. The DNA of the CDR3 is TGTGCCAACAGCTTAATGAAGAGCGGGAGGGCCCCCGGGGAGCTGTTTTTT. It encodes CANSLMKSGRAPGELFF.

This clonotype was picked up a small number of times. The rearrangement links TRBV4-3 to TRBJ1-1; TRBD1 matches at 8 bases. This CDR3 spans 16 amino acids. Germline V lookup: CDR1 LGHNA, CDR2 YSLEER. Trimming cost V 0 bases and J 0 bases; bases outside gene matches: 3. This CDR3 is CASSQDPDRVNTEAFF. CDR3 nucleotide sequence: TGCGCCAGCAGCCAAGATCCGGACAGGGTGAACACTGAAGCTTTCTTT.

In the case of this clonotype: It may be a read error: a sequence one base away is much more abundant. The CDR3: CANSPRRRDGRANYGYTF. The CDR3 coding sequence is TGTGCCAACAGCCCCAGACGGAGGGACGGCAGAGCTAACTATGGCTACACCTTC. The chain couples TRBV7-9 to TRBJ1-2; weak D call: TRBD1 (5 bases). CDR1 is SEHNR and CDR2 is FQNEAQ in the germline V gene (reference sequence). There are 18 residues in the CDR3.

This clonotype was seen at least ten times. The chain joins TRBV28 to TRBJ2-3, with D perhaps matching TRBD1 (5 bases). This CDR3 is built from 12 residues. The V end was cut by 2 bases, the J end by 14 bases, with 14 bases between. Germline V gene data show CDR1 as MDHEN and CDR2 as SYDVKM. The CDR3 loop is CASSLPTGYGYF. Written as DNA, the CDR3 is TGTGCCAGCAGTTTACCCACAGGCTACGGGTATTTT.

This clonotype showed up just a few times. The chain has TRBV20-1 and TRBJ2-1, with TRBD2 matching 10 bases. CDR3 size: 16 residues. CDR1 is DFQATT and CDR2 is SNEGSKA in the germline V gene (reference sequence). J was trimmed by 8 bases and V by 2 bases; bases with no gene match: 12. Written as DNA, the CDR3 is TGCAGTGCTAGAAGACTAGCGGGCGCCACGAGGGATGAGCAGTTCTTC. Amino acid sequence: CSARRLAGATRDEQFF.

This clonotype was recorded many times. The chain joins TRBV5-1 to TRBJ2-7, with TRBD1 matching 11 bases. The germline gives CDR1 SGHRS, CDR2 YFSETQ. V was pared by 4 bases and J by 5 bases, with 8 bases of the junction left unmatched. The CDR3 sequence is 15 residues long. CDR3 in amino acids: CASSLRTGGPNEQYF. The CDR3 coding sequence is TGCGCCAGCAGCCTTCGGACAGGGGGCCCCAACGAGCAGTACTTC.

This clonotype has a count of ten or more. J is TRBJ2-5 and V is TRBV7-9; TRBD1 matches at 7 bases. The CDR3 covers 17 residues. The V and J ends lost 0 bases and 4 bases, in that order; junction bases with no gene match: 11. From germline, CDR1 is SEHNR and CDR2 FQNEAQ (reference sequence). The CDR3 DNA reads TGTGCCAGCAGCTTAGCGCAGAGACAGGGAATTCGAGAGACCCAGTACTTC. Translating it yields CASSLAQRQGIRETQYF.

The genes are TRBV4-1 and TRBJ2-2, with TRBD1 matching over 7 bases. The germline CDR1 and CDR2 sequences are MGHRA and YSYEKL. The CDR3 is 16 amino acids. The junction had 9 bases not matched to a gene; V was cut back by 4 bases and J by 4 bases. Written as DNA, the CDR3 is TGCGCCAGCAGCCTTATGAGACAGGGCCGCACCGGGGAGCTGTTTTTT. It encodes CASSLMRQGRTGELFF.

V gene TRBV29-1 combines with J gene TRBJ2-1, with a tentative D call TRBD2 (6 bases). Trimming stripped 7 bases from V and 3 bases from J, with 10 bases between. CDR3 length equals 12 residues. Germline CDR1 reads SQVTM; CDR2 reads ANQGSEA. CDR3 sequence: CSGRADYNEQFF. CDR3 sequence (DNA): TGCAGCGGGAGGGCCGACTACAATGAGCAGTTCTTC.

This rearrangement joins TRBV4-3 to TRBJ2-7; 8 bases line up with TRBD1. Germline lookup yields CDR1 LGHNA and CDR2 YSLEER. V gave up 0 bases and J gave up 2 bases; unmatched junction bases: 6. CDR3 length: 16 residues. The CDR3 reads CASSQDSRTGPYEQYF. The CDR3 DNA is TGCGCCAGCAGCCAAGATTCAAGGACAGGGCCCTACGAGCAGTACTTC.

This chain connects TRBV6-2 or TRBV6-3 to TRBJ2-3; D is unclear. The CDR3 is 11 residues long. Germline lookup yields CDR1 MNHEY and CDR2 SVGEGT. Trimming left V 6 bases short and J 6 bases short, with 7 bases between. The CDR3 loop is CASRIGDTQYF. CDR3 nucleotide sequence: TGTGCCAGCAGAATTGGGGATACGCAGTATTTT.

This clonotype was seen a few times. A much larger clone lies a single base off, so this may be a read error. CDR3 sequence reads: CASSIQGFEQYF. CDR3 nucleotide sequence: TGTGCCAGCAGCATACAGGGATTCGAGCAGTACTTC. The chain employs TRBV28 and TRBJ2-7; tentatively, D is TRBD1 (6 bases). Germline CDR1 MDHEN, CDR2 SYDVKM. The CDR3 is 12 amino acids. With 6 bases removed from V and 6 bases from J, the gap between germline ends came to 12 bases.

Many counts were recorded for this clonotype. The genes are TRBV30 and TRBJ1-6, with a possible D match to TRBD1 (5 bases). Germline loops: CDR1 GTSNPN, CDR2 SVGIG (reference sequence). There are 19 residues in the CDR3. Trimming stripped 0 bases from V and 0 bases from J, with 18 bases between. The CDR3 bases are TGTGCCTGGAGTGTTCTAAGGGGCCACCCGAGCTCCTATAATTCACCCCTCCACTTT. Translated, it gives CAWSVLRGHPSSYNSPLHF.

This clonotype was seen ten or more times. The V call is TRBV11-2, the J call TRBJ2-7; TRBD2 agrees at 7 bases. The germline CDR1 and CDR2 sequences are SGHAT and FQNNGV. CDR3 length equals 15 residues. V dropped 3 bases and J dropped 2; count of bases not matched to a gene: 7. The CDR3 nucleotides are TGTGCCAGCAGCTTGTCCCTAGCGGATACCTACGAGCAGTACTTC. This codes for CASSLSLADTYEQYF.

This clonotype was recorded many times. This chain uses TRBV6-2 or TRBV6-3 with TRBJ2-7; D remains ambiguous. Germline V CDR1 and CDR2: MNHEY, SVGEGT. This CDR3 spans 14 amino acids. V lost 2 bases, J lost 2 bases, and 10 bases lay in between. CDR3 DNA sequence: TGTGCCAGCAGTTACAACCACGAAGCCTACGAGCAGTACTTC. Protein: CASSYNHEAYEQYF.

This clonotype was observed at least ten times. The chain uses TRBV28 and TRBJ2-5; possible D gene TRBD1, 6 bases. V was clipped by 3 bases and J by 2 bases, with 7 bases between them. Germline CDR1 MDHEN, CDR2 SYDVKM. The CDR3 extends over 13 amino acids. The DNA for the CDR3 is TGTGCCAGCAGTTTTCAGGGGCAAGAGACCCAGTACTTC. Translated: CASSFQGQETQYF.

This clonotype was detected a few times. This chain uses TRBV6-2 or TRBV6-3 with TRBJ2-7, with 11 bases matching TRBD2. J was trimmed by 5 bases and V by 10 bases; bases with no gene match: 10. CDR3 length equals 14 residues. Germline V CDR1 and CDR2: MNHEY, SVGEGT. CDR3 region: CATSYSGRANEQYF. CDR3 DNA: TGTGCCACCTCCTATAGCGGGAGGGCCAACGAGCAGTACTTC.

This clonotype was found many times. This rearrangement joins TRBV28 to TRBJ2-2; 9 bases line up with TRBD1. Germline V gene lookup returns CDR1 MDHEN and CDR2 SYDVKM. The CDR3 loop spans 12 amino acids. J lost 9 bases, V lost 6 bases, and 2 bases had no gene match. This CDR3 is CASRQGARELFF. In DNA, the CDR3 is TGTGCCAGCAGACAGGGGGCTAGGGAGCTGTTTTTT.

This clonotype was seen at least ten times. The chain is built from TRBV27 and TRBJ2-4, with 12 bases identical to TRBD1. The V and J ends lost 5 bases and 6 bases, in that order; junction bases with no gene match: 5. The V gene's germline CDR1 is MNHEY and CDR2 SMNVEV (reference sequence). This CDR3 spans 15 amino acids. The CDR3: CASSDLGQGANIQYF. Written as DNA, the CDR3 is TGTGCCAGCAGTGACCTGGGACAGGGGGCAAACATTCAGTACTTC.

This clonotype was picked up many times. The chain has TRBV18 and TRBJ2-1; 8 bases match TRBD1. Losses at the gene ends were 7 bases for V and 5 bases for J; bases not matched to a gene: 10. Germline V gene sequence: CDR1 KGHSH, CDR2 LQKENI. This CDR3 contains 15 residues. Written as DNA, the CDR3 is TGTGCCAGCTTAGCTCCCAGGGGGCTCAACAATGAGCAGTTCTTC. Its protein is CASLAPRGLNNEQFF.